This entry features one T cell receptor (beta chain) sequence. The data stem from a study of blood T cell repertoires in COVID-19. Each participant's cohort was designated according to participant-reported clinical history. Profiling relied on immunoSEQ multiplex PCR, and the TCRdb table lists in-frame clones only, not all of them. The profile shows more than 200,000 clones, around 90% of them singletons. Germline V gene sequence: CDR1 SGHTA, CDR2 FQGNSA. The CDR3 is 15 amino acids. V gave up 4 bases and J gave up 5 bases; unmatched junction bases: 5. The TCR comes from a woman aged 45-65 years who had recovered from COVID-19. The chain joins TRBV7-2 to TRBJ2-1, with 10 positions matching TRBD2. Sequencing input: PBMCs or T cells enriched from blood (not recorded which). This CDR3 is CASSYGLAANNEQFF. In DNA form, the CDR3 reads TGTGCCAGCAGCTACGGACTAGCGGCGAACAATGAGCAGTTCTTC.